This T cell receptor (beta chain) was profiled in a study of cytomegalovirus exposure and HLA in healthy donors. Study-wide findings and caveats: An analysis done earlier found most TCR beta V segments productive about 87% or about 30% of the time.

Trimming shortened V by 1 base and J by 4 bases, and 9 bases separated the two germline ends. CDR3 length: 14 amino acids. Germline loops: CDR1 LNHNV, CDR2 YYDKDF (reference sequence). This clone has only a few counts. Its specificity is unknown. PCR involved 60 Vbeta and 13 Jbeta primers. Using immunoSEQ multiplex PCR, the repertoire was profiled, and TCRdb retains in-frame clones only, with some absent. The sample consists of about 160,000 clones, more than 60% of them appearing once. The receptor's source is a woman aged 45-65 years in good health and CMV-seropositive. V usage is TRBV15 and J usage is TRBJ2-3, with a weak D call TRBD1 (5 bases). The sequenced sample consisted of PBMCs. In DNA form, the CDR3 reads TGTGCCACCAGCAGAGGAAGGGGTCCAGATACGCAGTATTTT. Translation gives CATSRGRGPDTQYF.